This is a list of T cell receptor beta chains from one sample in a study of CXCR3-negative and CXCR3-positive naive CD8 T cells. With the 5' RACE reads reprocessed, TCRdb shows one record per CDR3 protein and no DNA. The sample includes around 88,000 distinct CDR3 sequences. Specimen: naive CXCR3+ CD8+ T cells from blood. These receptors came from a human donor in good health. Some clones in this sample may be carry-over from other donors' samples. The CDR3 runs from the conserved cysteine through the conserved F or W. The order of the fields is V gene, J gene, CDR3 protein.

v_gene: TRBV5-1
j_gene: TRBJ2-1
CDR3aa: CAGSLTGGIYNEQFF

v_gene: TRBV12-3/TRBV12-4
j_gene: TRBJ1-2
CDR3aa: CASSSPTDNYGYTF

v_gene: TRBV29-1
j_gene: TRBJ2-7
CDR3aa: CSVEAGNTYEQYF

v_gene: TRBV12-3/TRBV12-4
j_gene: TRBJ2-7
CDR3aa: CASSPADPTSGGREQYF

v_gene: TRBV18
j_gene: TRBJ2-7
CDR3aa: CASSPPQGSYEQYF

v_gene: TRBV28
j_gene: TRBJ2-7
CDR3aa: CASRWGQGSSYEQYF

v_gene: TRBV19
j_gene: TRBJ2-1
CDR3aa: CASSMGGRSSYNEQFF

v_gene: TRBV3-1
j_gene: TRBJ1-1
CDR3aa: CASSPVRGAVGTEAFF

v_gene: TRBV19
j_gene: TRBJ2-7
CDR3aa: CASSVTGTITSYEQYF

v_gene: TRBV12-3/TRBV12-4
j_gene: TRBJ1-6
CDR3aa: CASSQVPGQGGLLHF

v_gene: TRBV6-2/TRBV6-3
j_gene: TRBJ2-3
CDR3aa: CAGSRSLSTDTQYF

v_gene: TRBV20-1
j_gene: TRBJ2-3
CDR3aa: CSASVSLAGSTDTQYF

v_gene: TRBV7-9
j_gene: TRBJ1-6
CDR3aa: CASSLVTGDNSPLHF

v_gene: TRBV28
j_gene: TRBJ2-1
CDR3aa: CASSLLAGDYNEQFF

v_gene: TRBV12-3/TRBV12-4
j_gene: TRBJ2-1
CDR3aa: CASIPAQGHEQFF

v_gene: TRBV10-3
j_gene: TRBJ2-4
CDR3aa: CAISEPAAGHSDIQYF